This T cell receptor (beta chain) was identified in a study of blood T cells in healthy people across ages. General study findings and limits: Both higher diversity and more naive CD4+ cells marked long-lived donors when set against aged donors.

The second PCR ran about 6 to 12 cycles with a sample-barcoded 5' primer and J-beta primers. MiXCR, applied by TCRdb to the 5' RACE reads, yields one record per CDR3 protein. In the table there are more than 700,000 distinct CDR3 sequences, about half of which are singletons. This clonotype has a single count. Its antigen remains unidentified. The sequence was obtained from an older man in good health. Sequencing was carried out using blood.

The CDR3 DNA reads as TGCAGTGCTAGCACTAGCGGGAGGAGCACAGATACGCAGTATTTT. It translates to CSASTSGRSTDTQYF. V usage is TRBV20-1 and J usage is TRBJ2-3, with 12 bases fitting TRBD2. Germline loops: CDR1 DFQATT, CDR2 SNEGSKA (reference sequence). The CDR3 has 15 residues. V lost 3 bases and J lost 0; bases outside the gene matches: 1.